The present T cell receptor (beta chain) was sequenced within a study of beta chain features in type 1 diabetes. Every bit of the isolated RNA underwent reverse transcription, so sequencing read expressed TCRB transcripts. The protocol was immunoSEQ multiplex PCR, while the TCRdb copy is restricted to in-frame clones and leaves out a portion. The table records about 370,000 clones, about 14% of them present only once. The CDR3 runs to 13 residues. Trimming shortened V by 4 bases and J by 8 bases, and 14 bases separated the two germline ends. Germline CDR1 and CDR2: MDHEN and SYDVKM. This clone turned up a few times.

The material sequenced was naive CD4+ T cells from blood. The sequence derives from a woman under 30 in good health. The chain is built from TRBV28 and TRBJ1-2; D ambiguous. The CDR3 reads CASSYRWSQGYTF. DNA of the CDR3: TGTGCCAGCAGTTATCGATGGTCTCAGGGCTACACCTTC.